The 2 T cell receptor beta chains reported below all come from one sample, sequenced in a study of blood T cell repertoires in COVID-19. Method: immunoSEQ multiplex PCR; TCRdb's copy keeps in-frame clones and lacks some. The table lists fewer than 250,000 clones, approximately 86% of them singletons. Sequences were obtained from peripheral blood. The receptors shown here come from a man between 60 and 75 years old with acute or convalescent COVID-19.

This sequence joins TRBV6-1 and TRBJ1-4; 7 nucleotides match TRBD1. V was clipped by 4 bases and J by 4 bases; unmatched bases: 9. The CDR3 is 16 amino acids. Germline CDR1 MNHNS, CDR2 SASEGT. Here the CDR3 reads CASSAGPGQINEKLFF. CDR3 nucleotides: TGTGCCAGCAGTGCGGGCCCGGGACAGATTAATGAAAAACTGTTTTTT.

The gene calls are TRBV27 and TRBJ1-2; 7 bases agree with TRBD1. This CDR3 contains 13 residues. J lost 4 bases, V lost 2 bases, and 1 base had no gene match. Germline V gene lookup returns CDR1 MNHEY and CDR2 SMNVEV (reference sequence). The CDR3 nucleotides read TGTGCCAGCAGTTTAGACAGGGCCTATGGCTACACCTTC. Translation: CASSLDRAYGYTF.